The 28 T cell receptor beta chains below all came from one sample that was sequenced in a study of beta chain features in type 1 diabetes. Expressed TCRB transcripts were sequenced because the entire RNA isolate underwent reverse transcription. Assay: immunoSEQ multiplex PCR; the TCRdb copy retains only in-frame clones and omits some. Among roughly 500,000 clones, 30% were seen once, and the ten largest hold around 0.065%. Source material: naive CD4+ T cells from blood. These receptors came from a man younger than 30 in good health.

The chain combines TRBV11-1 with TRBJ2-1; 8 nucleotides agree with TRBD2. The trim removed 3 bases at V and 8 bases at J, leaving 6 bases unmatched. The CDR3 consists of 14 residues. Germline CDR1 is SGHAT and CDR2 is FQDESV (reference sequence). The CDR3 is CASSFTGGLDEQFF. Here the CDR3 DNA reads TGTGCCAGCAGCTTCACGGGAGGGCTTGATGAGCAGTTCTTC.

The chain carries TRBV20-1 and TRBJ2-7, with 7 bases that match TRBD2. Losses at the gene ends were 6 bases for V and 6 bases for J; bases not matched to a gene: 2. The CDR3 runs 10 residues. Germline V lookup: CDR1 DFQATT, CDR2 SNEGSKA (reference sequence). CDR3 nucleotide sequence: TGCAGTGCCACGGGAGGCGAGCAGTACTTC. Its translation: CSATGGEQYF.

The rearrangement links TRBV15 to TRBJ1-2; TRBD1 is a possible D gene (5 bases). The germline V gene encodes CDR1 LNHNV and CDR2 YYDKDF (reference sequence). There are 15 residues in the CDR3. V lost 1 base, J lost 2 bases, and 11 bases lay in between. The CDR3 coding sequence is TGTGCCACCAGCAGAGGTATTGCAGGGAACTATGGCTACACCTTC. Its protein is CATSRGIAGNYGYTF. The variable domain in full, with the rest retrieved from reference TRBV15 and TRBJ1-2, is DAMVIQNPRYQVTQFGKPVTLSCSQTLNHNVMYWYQQKSSQAPKLLFHYYDKDFNNEADTPDNFQSRRPNTSFCFLDIRSPGLGDTAMYLCATSRGIAGNYGYTFGSGTRLTVV.

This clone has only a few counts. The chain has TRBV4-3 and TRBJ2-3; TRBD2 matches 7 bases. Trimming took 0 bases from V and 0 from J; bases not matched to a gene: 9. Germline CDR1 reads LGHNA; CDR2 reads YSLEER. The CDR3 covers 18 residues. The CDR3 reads CASSQDLVAGLSTDTQYF. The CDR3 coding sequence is TGCGCCAGCAGCCAAGATTTGGTAGCGGGTCTTAGCACAGATACGCAGTATTTT.

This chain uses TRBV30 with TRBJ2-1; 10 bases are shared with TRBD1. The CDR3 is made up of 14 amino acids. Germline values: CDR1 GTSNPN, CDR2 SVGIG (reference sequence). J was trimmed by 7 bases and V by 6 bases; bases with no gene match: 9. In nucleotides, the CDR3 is TGTGCCTGTGCCCGGGACAGGGGCCAAAATGAGCAGTTCTTC. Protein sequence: CACARDRGQNEQFF.

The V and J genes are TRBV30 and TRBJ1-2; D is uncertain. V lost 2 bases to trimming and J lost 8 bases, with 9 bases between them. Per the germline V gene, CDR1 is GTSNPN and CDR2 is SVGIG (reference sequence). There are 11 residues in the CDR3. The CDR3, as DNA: TGTGCCTGGAGTTCGATCCGGGGCTACACCTTC. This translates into CAWSSIRGYTF.

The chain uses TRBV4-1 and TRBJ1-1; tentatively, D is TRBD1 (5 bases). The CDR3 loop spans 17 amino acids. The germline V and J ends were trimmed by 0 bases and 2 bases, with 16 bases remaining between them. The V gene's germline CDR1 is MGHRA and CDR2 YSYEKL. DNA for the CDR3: TGCGCCAGCAGCCAAGATTATACGGGGGAGACTAACACTGAAGCTTTCTTT. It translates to CASSQDYTGETNTEAFF.

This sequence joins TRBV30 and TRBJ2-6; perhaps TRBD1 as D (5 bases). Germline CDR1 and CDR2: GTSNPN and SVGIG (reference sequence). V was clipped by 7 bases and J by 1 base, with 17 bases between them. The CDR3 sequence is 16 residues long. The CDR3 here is CASPDRALSGANVLTF. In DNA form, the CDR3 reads TGTGCCTCGCCCGACAGAGCCCTATCTGGGGCCAACGTCCTGACTTTC.

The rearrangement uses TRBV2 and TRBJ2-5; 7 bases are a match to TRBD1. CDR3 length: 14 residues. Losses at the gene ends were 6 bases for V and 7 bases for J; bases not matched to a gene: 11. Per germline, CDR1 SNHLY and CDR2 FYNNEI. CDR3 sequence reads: CASSQQGSGGTQYF. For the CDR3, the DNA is TGTGCCAGCAGCCAACAGGGGTCAGGCGGGACCCAGTACTTC. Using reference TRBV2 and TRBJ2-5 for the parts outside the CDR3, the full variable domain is EPEVTQTPSHQVTQMGQEVILRCVPISNHLYFYWYRQILGQKVEFLVSFYNNEISEKSEIFDDQFSVERPDGSNFTLKIRSTKLEDSAMYFCASSQQGSGGTQYFGPGTRLLVL.

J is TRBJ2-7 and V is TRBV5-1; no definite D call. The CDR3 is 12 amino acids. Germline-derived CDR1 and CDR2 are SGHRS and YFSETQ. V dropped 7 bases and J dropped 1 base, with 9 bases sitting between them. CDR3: CASRASSYEQYF. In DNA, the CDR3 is TGCGCCAGCCGAGCGAGTTCCTACGAGCAGTACTTC.

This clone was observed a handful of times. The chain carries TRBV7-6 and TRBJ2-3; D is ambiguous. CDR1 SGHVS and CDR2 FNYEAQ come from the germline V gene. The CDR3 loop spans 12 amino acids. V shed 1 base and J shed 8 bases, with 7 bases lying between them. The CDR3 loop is CASSLEASTQYF. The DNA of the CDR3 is TGTGCCAGCAGCTTAGAAGCGAGTACGCAGTATTTT.

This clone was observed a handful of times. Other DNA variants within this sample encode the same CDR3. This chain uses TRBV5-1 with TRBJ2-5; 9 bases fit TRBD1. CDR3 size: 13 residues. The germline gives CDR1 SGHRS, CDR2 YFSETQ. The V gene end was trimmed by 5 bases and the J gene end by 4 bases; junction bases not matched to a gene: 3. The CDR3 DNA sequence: TGCGCCAGCAGTCGGGACAGGGTAGAGACCCAGTACTTC. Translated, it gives CASSRDRVETQYF.

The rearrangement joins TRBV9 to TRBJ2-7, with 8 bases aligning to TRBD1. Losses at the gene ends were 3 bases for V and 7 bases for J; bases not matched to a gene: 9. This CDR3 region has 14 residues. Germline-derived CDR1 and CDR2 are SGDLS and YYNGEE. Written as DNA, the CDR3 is TGTGCCAGCAGCGCTGGACAGGGATCGAGGGAGCAGTACTTC. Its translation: CASSAGQGSREQYF. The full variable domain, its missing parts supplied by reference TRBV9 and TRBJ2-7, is DSGVTQTPKHLITATGQRVTLRCSPRSGDLSVYWYQQSLDQGLQFLIQYYNGEERAKGNILERFSAQQFPDLHSELNLSSLELGDSALYFCASSAGQGSREQYFGPGTRLTVT.

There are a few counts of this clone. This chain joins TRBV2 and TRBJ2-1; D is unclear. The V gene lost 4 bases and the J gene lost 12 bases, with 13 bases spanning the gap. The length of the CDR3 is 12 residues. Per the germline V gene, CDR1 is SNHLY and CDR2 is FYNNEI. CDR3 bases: TGTGCCAGCAGTGGGATGATTCTGAGGCAGTTCTTC. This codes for CASSGMILRQFF. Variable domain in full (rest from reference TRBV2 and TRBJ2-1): EPEVTQTPSHQVTQMGQEVILRCVPISNHLYFYWYRQILGQKVEFLVSFYNNEISEKSEIFDDQFSVERPDGSNFTLKIRSTKLEDSAMYFCASSGMILRQFFGPGTRLTVL.

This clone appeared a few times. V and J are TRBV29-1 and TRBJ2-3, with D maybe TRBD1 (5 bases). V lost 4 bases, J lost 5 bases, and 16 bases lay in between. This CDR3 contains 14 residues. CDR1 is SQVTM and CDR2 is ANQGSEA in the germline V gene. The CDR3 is CSVANFREIDTQYF. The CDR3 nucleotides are TGCAGCGTTGCAAATTTCAGGGAAATAGATACGCAGTATTTT.

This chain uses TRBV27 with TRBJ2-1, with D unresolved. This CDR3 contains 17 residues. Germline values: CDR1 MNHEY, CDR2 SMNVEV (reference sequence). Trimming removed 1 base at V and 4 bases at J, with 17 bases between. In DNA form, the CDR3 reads TGTGCCAGCAGTTTATTAGGCGGTTCTCGCGTTTACAATGAGCAGTTCTTC. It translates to CASSLLGGSRVYNEQFF.

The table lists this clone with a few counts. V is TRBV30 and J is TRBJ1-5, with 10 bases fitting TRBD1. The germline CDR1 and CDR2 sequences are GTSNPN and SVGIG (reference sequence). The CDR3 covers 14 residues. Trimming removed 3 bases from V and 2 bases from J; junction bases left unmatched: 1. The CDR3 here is CAWRGTGGNQPQHF. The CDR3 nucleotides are TGTGCCTGGAGGGGGACAGGGGGCAATCAGCCCCAGCATTTT.

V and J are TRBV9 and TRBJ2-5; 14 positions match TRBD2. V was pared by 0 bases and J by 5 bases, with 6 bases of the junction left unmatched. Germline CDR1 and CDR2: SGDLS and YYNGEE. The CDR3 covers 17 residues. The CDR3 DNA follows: TGTGCCAGCAGCGTAGGACTAGCGGGAGGGTTGGCCGAGACCCAGTACTTC. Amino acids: CASSVGLAGGLAETQYF.

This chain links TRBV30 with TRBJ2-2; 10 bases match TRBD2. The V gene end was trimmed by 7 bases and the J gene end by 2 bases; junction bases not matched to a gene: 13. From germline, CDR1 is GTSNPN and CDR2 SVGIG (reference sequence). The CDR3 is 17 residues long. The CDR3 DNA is TGTGCCTCGGGGACTCGGGCTAGCGGGAGTAACACCGGGGAGCTGTTTTTT. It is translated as CASGTRASGSNTGELFF.

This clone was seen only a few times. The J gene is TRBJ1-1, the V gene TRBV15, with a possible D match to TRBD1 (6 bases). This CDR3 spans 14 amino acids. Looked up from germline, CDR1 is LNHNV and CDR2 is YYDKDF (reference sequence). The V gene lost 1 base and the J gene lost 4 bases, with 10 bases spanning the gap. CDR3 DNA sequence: TGTGCCACCAGCAGAGTAGGACAGTCCACTGAAGCTTTCTTT. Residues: CATSRVGQSTEAFF.

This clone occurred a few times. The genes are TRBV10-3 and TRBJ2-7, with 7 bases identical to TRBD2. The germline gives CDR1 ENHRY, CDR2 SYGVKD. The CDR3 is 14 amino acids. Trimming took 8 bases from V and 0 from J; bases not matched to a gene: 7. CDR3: CAIARLADSYEQYF. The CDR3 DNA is TGTGCCATCGCGCGGCTAGCGGACTCCTACGAGCAGTACTTC.

CDR3: CASSPGQPNIQYF. Here the CDR3 DNA reads TGTGCCAGCAGTCCCGGACAGCCAAACATTCAGTACTTC. The V and J genes are TRBV6-5 and TRBJ2-4; D may be TRBD1 (6 bases). Germline assignment: CDR1 MNHEY and CDR2 SVGAGI. Trimming removed 5 bases at V and 6 bases at J, with 11 bases between. The length of the CDR3 is 13 residues.

The CDR3 region has the DNA TGTGCCAGCAGTGTTGATAGGGGCCACGAGCAGTACTTC. This codes for CASSVDRGHEQYF. This chain links TRBV2 with TRBJ2-7; maybe TRBD1 (5 bases). In germline, CDR1 is SNHLY, CDR2 FYNNEI. The CDR3 extends over 13 amino acids. V was trimmed by 4 bases and J by 5 bases, leaving 12 bases between them.

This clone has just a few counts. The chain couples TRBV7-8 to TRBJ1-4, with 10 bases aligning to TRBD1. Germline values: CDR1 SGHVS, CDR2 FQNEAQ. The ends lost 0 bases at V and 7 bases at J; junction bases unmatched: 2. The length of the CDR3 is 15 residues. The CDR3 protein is CASSLAGQGSEKLFF. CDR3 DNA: TGTGCCAGCAGCTTAGCGGGACAGGGGAGTGAAAAACTGTTTTTT.

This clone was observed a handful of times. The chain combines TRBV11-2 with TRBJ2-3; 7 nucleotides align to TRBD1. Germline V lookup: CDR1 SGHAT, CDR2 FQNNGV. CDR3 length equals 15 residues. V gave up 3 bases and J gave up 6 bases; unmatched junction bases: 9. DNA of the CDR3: TGTGCCAGCAGCTTCGACAGGGCCTTGTTCGATACGCAGTATTTT. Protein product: CASSFDRALFDTQYF.

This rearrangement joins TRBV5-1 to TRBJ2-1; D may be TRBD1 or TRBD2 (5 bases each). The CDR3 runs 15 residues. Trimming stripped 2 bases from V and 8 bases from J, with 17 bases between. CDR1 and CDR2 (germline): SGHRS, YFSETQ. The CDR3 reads CASSFGGAAGDEQFF. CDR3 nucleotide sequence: TGCGCCAGCAGCTTTGGGGGAGCAGCAGGCGATGAGCAGTTCTTC.

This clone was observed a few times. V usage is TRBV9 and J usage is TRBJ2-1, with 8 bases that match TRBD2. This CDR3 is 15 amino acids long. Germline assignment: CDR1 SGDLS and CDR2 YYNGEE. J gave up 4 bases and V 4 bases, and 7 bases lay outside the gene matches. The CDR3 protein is CASSTLAGAYNEQFF. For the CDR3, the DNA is TGTGCCAGCAGCACTCTAGCGGGCGCTTACAATGAGCAGTTCTTC.

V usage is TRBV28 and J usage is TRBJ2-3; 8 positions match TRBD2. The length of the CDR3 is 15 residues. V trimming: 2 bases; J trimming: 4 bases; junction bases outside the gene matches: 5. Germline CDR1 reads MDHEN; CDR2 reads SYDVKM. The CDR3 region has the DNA TGTGCCAGCAGTTTAAGCGGGAGTGGGGCAGATACGCAGTATTTT. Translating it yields CASSLSGSGADTQYF.